This T cell receptor beta chain came from a study of identical twins. Points from the study as a whole: Excess sharing by twins proved weaker in beta out-of-frame sequences. Memory repertoires lacked the insertion deficit that abundant cord blood beta clonotypes showed.

Note on this clonotype: Its antigen is as yet unknown.

Carrying unique molecular identifiers, the cDNA also gained a universal primer site through template switching. From the 5' RACE reads, TCRdb called clonotypes with MiXCR, one entry per CDR3 protein. The table lists 600,000 to 700,000 distinct CDR3 sequences, 21% of them singletons. This CDR3 is 14 amino acids long. The germline V gene encodes CDR1 DFQATT and CDR2 SNEGSKA (reference sequence). V was trimmed by 3 bases and J by 0 bases, leaving 12 bases between them. This sample was also put to use in a study of T cells expressing NK-cell markers.

The TCR sequence derives from a young woman in good health. The sample consisted of PBMCs. The chain joins TRBV20-1 to TRBJ2-7, with a possible D match to TRBD2 (6 bases). DNA for the CDR3: TGCAGTGCTAGCCCCGGGGGTGACTCCTACGAGCAGTACTTC. Protein sequence: CSASPGGDSYEQYF.